This T cell receptor beta chain is drawn from a study of blood T cell repertoires in COVID-19. Study in general: Sample material is recorded as cDNA or gDNA derived from T cells, B-cell-depleted T cells, or PBMCs.

In the original analysis: Amplifying reference gene primers gave estimates of nucleated cell counts. Here immunoSEQ multiplex PCR was the method, and the copy in TCRdb shows in-frame clones only, minus some. V and J calls plus clone size are reproduced from that table; the DNA served to infer D and trimming. The sample has about 420,000 clones, about 87% seen once. This CDR3 contains 15 residues. V lost 5 bases and J lost 1; bases outside the gene matches: 7. CDR1 is SGHVS, CDR2 FQNEAQ, per germline. The sequence came from a man aged 18 to 35 with COVID-19, enrolled during active disease. Sequences were obtained from peripheral blood. This chain joins TRBV7-8 and TRBJ1-1; 7 bases match TRBD1. The DNA of the CDR3 is TGTGCCAGCAGCACCCGACAGGGTAGGAACACTGAAGCTTTCTTT. Its protein is CASSTRQGRNTEAFF.